Each of the 13 T cell receptor beta chains below was sequenced from the same sample in a study of radiotherapy plus CTLA-4 blockade in lung cancer (dated by TCRdb to about 2018). Library creation used the immunoSEQ multiplex PCR assay. Drawn from immuneACCESS, this table holds only the in-frame rearrangements with V and J called that TCRdb kept. Clones are partly lost; checked studies trace under half to an unresolved V gene and leave the rest unexplained. The sample contains approximately 45,000 clones, roughly 60% of them found a single time. The ten largest clones take up approximately 17% of the sample. Specimen: peripheral blood, collected from a patient treated with radiotherapy plus ipilimumab. The receptors here all came from a human donor with non-small cell lung cancer who had a partial response to radiotherapy plus ipilimumab.

This clone was observed a handful of times. This sequence joins TRBV6-5 and TRBJ1-1; D unclear. The V end was cut by 2 bases, the J end by 8 bases, with 9 bases between. The germline gives CDR1 MNHEY, CDR2 SVGAGI. The CDR3 extends over 12 amino acids. The CDR3 coding sequence is TGTGCCAGCAGTTACGGAGTTGCAGAAGCTTTCTTT. It is translated as CASSYGVAEAFF.

The rearrangement joins TRBV5-1 to TRBJ2-5, with 10 bases matching TRBD1. After removal of 6 bases from V and 11 bases from J, the junction contained 16 bases not matched to a gene. The germline CDR1 and CDR2 sequences are SGHRS and YFSETQ. CDR3 length: 15 residues. The CDR3 loop reads CASMREGTGEREQYF. DNA for the CDR3: TGCGCCAGCATGAGGGAGGGGACAGGGGAGAGAGAGCAGTACTTC. The full variable domain, completed using reference TRBV5-1 and TRBJ2-5, is KAGVTQTPRYLIKTRGQQVTLSCSPISGHRSVSWYQQTPGQGLQFLFEYFSETQRNKGNFPGRFSGRQFSNSRSEMNVSTLELGDSALYLCASMREGTGEREQYFGPGTRLLVL.

The CDR3 bases are TGTGCCAGCTCACCAAGAGTCGCGGGAGTTGACTACGAGCAGTACTTC. It is translated as CASSPRVAGVDYEQYF. This sequence joins TRBV18 and TRBJ2-7, with 7 bases aligning to TRBD2. V trimming: 2 bases; J trimming: 3 bases; junction bases outside the gene matches: 10. Germline CDR1 reads KGHSH; CDR2 reads LQKENI. This CDR3 is built from 16 residues.

This clone was observed a few times. Here the CDR3 DNA reads TGTGCCAGCTCAGATCTCGGGACTTCCACCGGGGAGCTGTTTTTT. Its translation is CASSDLGTSTGELFF. The chain recombines TRBV18 with TRBJ2-2, with a weak D call TRBD2 (6 bases). Looked up from germline, CDR1 is KGHSH and CDR2 is LQKENI. Trimming took 5 bases from V and 4 from J, leaving 14 bases between them. This CDR3 is 15 amino acids long.

This clone was seen only a few times. The genes are TRBV19 and TRBJ1-6; 9 bases map to TRBD1. The CDR3 length is 12 residues. J was trimmed by 9 bases and V by 9 bases; bases with no gene match: 3. The germline CDR1 and CDR2 sequences are LNHDA and SQIVND (reference sequence). The DNA of the CDR3 is TGTGCCAGCCGGGACAGGGCTTCACCCCTCCACTTT. Translating it yields CASRDRASPLHF.

The chain has TRBV28 and TRBJ1-2; 7 bases agree with TRBD1. The junction had 0 bases not matched to a gene; V was cut back by 7 bases and J by 4 bases. The CDR3 is made up of 11 amino acids. Germline V gene sequence: CDR1 MDHEN, CDR2 SYDVKM. This CDR3 reads CASNRGYGYTF. CDR3 bases: TGTGCCAGCAACAGGGGCTATGGCTACACCTTC.

In this sample, this clone turned up a few times. The chain is built from TRBV7-8 and TRBJ2-1; maybe TRBD2 (6 bases). V shed 5 bases and J shed 1 base, with 12 bases lying between them. CDR1 and CDR2 from the germline V gene are SGHVS and FQNEAQ. The CDR3 covers 15 residues. The CDR3, as DNA: TGTGCCAGCAGCCTTGTTAGCGGATCCTACAATGAGCAGTTCTTC. Residues: CASSLVSGSYNEQFF.

The chain has TRBV29-1 and TRBJ1-2; no definite D call. Per the germline V gene, CDR1 is SQVTM and CDR2 is ANQGSEA. The CDR3 has 14 amino acids. Trimming took 2 bases from V and 1 from J, leaving 11 bases between them. CDR3 loop: CSVETRGDNYGYTF. The CDR3 DNA follows: TGCAGCGTTGAAACCCGGGGAGATAACTATGGCTACACCTTC.

This chain links TRBV14 with TRBJ2-3, with 9 bases aligning to TRBD2. In germline, CDR1 is SGHDN, CDR2 FVKESK. CDR3 length: 15 amino acids. J lost 4 bases, V lost 0 bases, and 2 bases had no gene match. The CDR3 sequence: CASSQEGGRADTQYF. The CDR3 DNA reads TGTGCCAGCAGCCAAGAGGGCGGGAGGGCAGATACGCAGTATTTT.

The chain joins TRBV6-5 to TRBJ2-7; 10 nucleotides agree with TRBD2. Germline assignment: CDR1 MNHEY and CDR2 SVGAGI. This CDR3 is built from 14 residues. V gave up 6 bases and J gave up 7 bases; unmatched junction bases: 9. Written as DNA, the CDR3 is TGTGCCAGCAGCAGAGCGGGAGGGCCGGGAGAGCAGTACTTC. Translating it yields CASSRAGGPGEQYF.

The genes are TRBV19 and TRBJ2-1; 13 bases are a match to TRBD2. Germline lookup yields CDR1 LNHDA and CDR2 SQIVND (reference sequence). J gave up 1 base and V 4 bases, and 4 bases lay outside the gene matches. This CDR3 contains 17 residues. CDR3 DNA: TGTGCCAGTAGTAAATGGACTAGCGGGGGATCCTACAATGAGCAGTTCTTC. It specifies CASSKWTSGGSYNEQFF.

This clone was detected a few times. The V gene is TRBV10-3, the J gene TRBJ1-6; 8 bases align to TRBD1. CDR3 length equals 15 residues. CDR1 and CDR2 (germline): ENHRY, SYGVKD. The V and J ends lost 2 bases and 6 bases, in that order; junction bases with no gene match: 3. The CDR3 nucleotides are TGTGCCATCAGTGAGGACAGGGGATTTAATTCACCCCTCCACTTT. This sequence encodes CAISEDRGFNSPLHF.

This clone was observed once. The chain carries TRBV6-6 and TRBJ2-5, with a tentative D call TRBD1 (7 bases). Germline-derived CDR1 and CDR2 are MNHNY and SVGAGI (reference sequence). The V end lost 6 bases, the J end lost 5 bases, and 16 bases lay between the germline ends. The CDR3 sequence is 14 residues long. DNA for the CDR3: TGTGCCAGCAGGCGGGACCAGGGGGAGGAGACCCAGTACTTC. It encodes CASRRDQGEETQYF.